These T cell receptor beta chains were read from a single sample in a study of blood T cell repertoires in COVID-19. Repertoires were generated with immunoSEQ multiplex PCR, while TCRdb's copy carries only in-frame clones and drops some. In the table there are more than 250,000 clones, around 88% of which are singletons. The source material was peripheral blood. All receptors come from a woman in her 30s who had recovered from COVID-19. The CDR3 runs from the conserved cysteine through the conserved F or W. The order of the fields is CDR3 DNA, CDR3 protein, D gene, clone size, CDR3 length, V gene, J gene. The D gene is left open where the match is weak. Expanded clones are given a class, and other clones once, few, many or no size at all.

TGTGCCAGCAGCTTTGAGGGCCATCACAATGAGCAGTTCTTC	CASSFEGHHNEQFF	.	.	14	TRBV7-2	TRBJ2-1
TGTGCCAGCAGTACCGGAGGGGGACAGAATCAAGAGACCCAGTACTTC	CASSTGGGQNQETQYF	.	.	16	TRBV5-4	TRBJ2-5
TGTGCCAGCAGTCTTACAGGGGATAGCGCGGCCCAGCATTTT	CASSLTGDSAAQHF	TRBD1	.	14	TRBV28	TRBJ1-5
TGTGCCAGCAGCCCTCGCACAGATACGCAGTATTTT	CASSPRTDTQYF	.	.	12	TRBV7-6	TRBJ2-3
TGCGCCAGCAGCCAACAATCAGTACAGGGGAATGAAGCTTTCTTT	CASSQQSVQGNEAFF	TRBD1	once	15	TRBV4-1	TRBJ1-1
TGTGCCAGCAGTTTTGGGGGGGGATCCTACGAGCAGTACTTC	CASSFGGGSYEQYF	TRBD2	.	14	TRBV27	TRBJ2-7
TGTGCCACCAGCAGGGGGACAGGACAACAAGAGACCCAGTACTTC	CATSRGTGQQETQYF	TRBD1	.	15	TRBV15	TRBJ2-5
TGTGCCACCAGCAGAGTGGGAGTTAGTGCCTACAATGAGCAGTTCTTC	CATSRVGVSAYNEQFF	.	.	16	TRBV15	TRBJ2-1
TGCGCCAGCAGCCAGGGCGGGGGCCCGGAAAAACTGTTTTTT	CASSQGGGPEKLFF	.	.	14	TRBV5-1	TRBJ1-4
TGTGCCAGCAGCTTTTCAGGGGGCCAGAATGAGCAGTTCTTC	CASSFSGGQNEQFF	TRBD1	few	14	TRBV7-2	TRBJ2-1
TGTGCCAGCAGCCCTCGACAGGGGGCAACAGATACGCAGTATTTT	CASSPRQGATDTQYF	TRBD1	.	15	TRBV5-4	TRBJ2-3
TGCGCCAGCAGCTTGGCCGGGATACACACTGAAGCTTTCTTT	CASSLAGIHTEAFF	.	.	14	TRBV5-1	TRBJ1-1
TGTGCCAGCAGCCAAAAAGCGGGGGGGCCCCCTAACTTCTGGGAGCTGTTTTTT	CASSQKAGGPPNFWELFF	TRBD2	.	18	TRBV4-2	TRBJ2-2
TGTGCCAGCAGCTCTCCTACAGGCCTGAACACTGAAGCTTTCTTT	CASSSPTGLNTEAFF	.	.	15	TRBV7-9	TRBJ1-1
TGTGCCAGCAGCGCCGCGGGGGAGCAGTACTTC	CASSAAGEQYF	.	.	11	TRBV7-9	TRBJ2-7
TGCGCCGCATTGTGGCGGCAACCCTACGAGCAGTACTTC	CAALWRQPYEQYF	.	.	13	TRBV10-1	TRBJ2-7
TGTGCCAGCAGCCCCCCGACAGGGGCCATCTATGGCTACACCTTC	CASSPPTGAIYGYTF	TRBD1	.	15	TRBV7-2	TRBJ1-2
TGCGCCAGCAGCCAAGCGGGGGGCGAGCAGTACTTC	CASSQAGGEQYF	TRBD2	.	12	TRBV4-1	TRBJ2-7
TGTGCCAGCAGACCTGGAGTACCCCAAGAGACCCAGTACTTC	CASRPGVPQETQYF	.	.	14	TRBV6-4	TRBJ2-5
TGCAGCGTTACGTCCGGGACAGGGGTTTCCTACGAGCAGTACTTC	CSVTSGTGVSYEQYF	TRBD1	.	15	TRBV29-1	TRBJ2-7
TGTGCCACCATGGACAGGGTTCAAGGCACAGATACGCAGTATTTT	CATMDRVQGTDTQYF	TRBD1	once	15	TRBV24-1	TRBJ2-3
TGTGCCAGCAGCCCTGACACCTACGAGCAGTACTTC	CASSPDTYEQYF	.	.	12	TRBV7-9	TRBJ2-7
TGTGCCAGCAGCTTGGGACAGAGTGTATCCGAAAAACTGTTTTTT	CASSLGQSVSEKLFF	TRBD1	.	15	TRBV7-9	TRBJ1-4
TGTGCCACCAGCAGGAGGGATACGGAGACCCAGTACTTC	CATSRRDTETQYF	.	.	13	TRBV15	TRBJ2-5
TGCGCCAGCAGCCGAGACAGGCTCCAAGAGACCCAGTACTTC	CASSRDRLQETQYF	.	.	14	TRBV4-1	TRBJ2-5
TGCGCCAGCAGCCAAGGGGACAACCCTCGCTATGGCTACACCTTC	CASSQGDNPRYGYTF	.	.	15	TRBV4-1	TRBJ1-2
TGTGCCAGCAGTCAAAGAGACTATGGCTACACCTTC	CASSQRDYGYTF	.	.	12	TRBV5-6	TRBJ1-2
TGTGCCAGCAGTTCAGTAGGGGGCAGAACGGCTGAGCAGTACTTC	CASSSVGGRTAEQYF	TRBD1	.	15	TRBV28	TRBJ2-7
TGTGCCAGCAGCTTGAGTAACAGCTACACCGGGGAGCTGTTTTTT	CASSLSNSYTGELFF	.	.	15	TRBV5-5	TRBJ2-2
TGTGCCATCAGTACCGGGACTAGCGGGGGTGGGGCAGATACGCAGTATTTT	CAISTGTSGGGADTQYF	TRBD2	.	17	TRBV10-3	TRBJ2-3
TGTGCCAGCAGTGAACGGCGGATTCACCCGACCTACGAGCAGTACTTC	CASSERRIHPTYEQYF	.	.	16	TRBV6-1	TRBJ2-7
TGTGCCAGCAGCCCTACAGCGGCGAACACCGGGGAGCTGTTTTTT	CASSPTAANTGELFF	.	.	15	TRBV7-2	TRBJ2-2
TGTGCCAGCAGTGATCGACAGGGTAGCTCTGGGGCCAACGTCCTGACTTTC	CASSDRQGSSGANVLTF	TRBD1	.	17	TRBV2	TRBJ2-6